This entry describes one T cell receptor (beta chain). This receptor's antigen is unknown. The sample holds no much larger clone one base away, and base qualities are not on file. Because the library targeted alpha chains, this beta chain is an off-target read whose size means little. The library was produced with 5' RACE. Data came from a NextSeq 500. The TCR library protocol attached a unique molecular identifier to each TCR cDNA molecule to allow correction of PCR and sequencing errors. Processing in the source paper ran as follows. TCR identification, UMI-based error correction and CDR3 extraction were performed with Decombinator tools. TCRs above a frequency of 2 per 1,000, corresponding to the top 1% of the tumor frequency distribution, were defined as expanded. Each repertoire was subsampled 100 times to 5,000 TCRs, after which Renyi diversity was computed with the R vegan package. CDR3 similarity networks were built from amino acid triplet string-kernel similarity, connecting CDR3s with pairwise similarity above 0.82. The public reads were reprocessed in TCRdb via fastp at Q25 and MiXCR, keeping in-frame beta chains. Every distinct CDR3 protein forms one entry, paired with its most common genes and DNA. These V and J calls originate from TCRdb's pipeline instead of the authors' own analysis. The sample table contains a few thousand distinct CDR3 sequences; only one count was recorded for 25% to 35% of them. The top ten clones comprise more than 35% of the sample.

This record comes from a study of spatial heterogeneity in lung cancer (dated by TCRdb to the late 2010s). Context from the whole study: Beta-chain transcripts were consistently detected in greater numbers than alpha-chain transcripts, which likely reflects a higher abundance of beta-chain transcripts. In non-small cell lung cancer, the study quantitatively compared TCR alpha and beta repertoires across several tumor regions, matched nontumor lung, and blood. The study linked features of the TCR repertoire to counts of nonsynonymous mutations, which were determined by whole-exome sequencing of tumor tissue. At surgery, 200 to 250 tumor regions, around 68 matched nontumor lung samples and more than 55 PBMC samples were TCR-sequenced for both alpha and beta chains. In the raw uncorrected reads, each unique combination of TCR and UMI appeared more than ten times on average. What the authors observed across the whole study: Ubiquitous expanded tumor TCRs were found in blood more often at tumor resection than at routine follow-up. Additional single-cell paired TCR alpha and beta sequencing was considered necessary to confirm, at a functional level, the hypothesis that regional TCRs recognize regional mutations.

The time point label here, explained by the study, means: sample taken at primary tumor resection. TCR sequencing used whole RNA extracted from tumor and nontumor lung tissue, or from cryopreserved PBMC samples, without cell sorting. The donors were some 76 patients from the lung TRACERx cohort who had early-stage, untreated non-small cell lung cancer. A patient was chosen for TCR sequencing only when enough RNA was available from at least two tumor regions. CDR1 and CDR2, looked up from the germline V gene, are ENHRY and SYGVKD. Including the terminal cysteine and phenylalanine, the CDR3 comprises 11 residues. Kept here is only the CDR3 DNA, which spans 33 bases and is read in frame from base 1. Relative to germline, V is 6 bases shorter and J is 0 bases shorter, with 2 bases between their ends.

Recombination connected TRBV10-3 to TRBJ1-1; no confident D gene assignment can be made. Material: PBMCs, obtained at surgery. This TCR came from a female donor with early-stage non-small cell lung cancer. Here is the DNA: TGTGCCATCAGGCTGAACACTGAAGCTTTCTTT. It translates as CAIRLNTEAFF.